The 31 T cell receptor beta chains reported below all come from one sample, sequenced in a study of T cells expressing NK-cell markers. With the 5' RACE reads reprocessed, TCRdb shows one record per CDR3 protein and no DNA. This table holds 400,000 to 500,000 distinct CDR3 sequences. Sequencing input: blood T cells: a sorted CD56 or NKG2C T cell subset, CD4+ or CD8+ T cells, or bulk PBMC T cells (not recorded which). The receptors were gathered from a woman between 18 and 69 years old in good health.

The chain uses TRBV2 and TRBJ1-5. Germline V gene sequence: CDR1 SNHLY, CDR2 FYNNEI. This CDR3 is built from 13 residues. The CDR3 spells CASSEAPYQPQHF.

The rearrangement joins TRBV20-1 to TRBJ1-6. Germline values: CDR1 DFQATT, CDR2 SNEGSKA (reference sequence). The length of the CDR3 is 12 residues. The CDR3 protein is CSARDLNSPLHF.

The chain employs TRBV7-6 and TRBJ2-5; there is no DNA to check the TCRdb D call of TRBD2. Germline V gives CDR1 SGHVS, CDR2 FNYEAQ. The CDR3 totals 17 residues. The chain's CDR3 is CASSLVRVAGGRETQYF.

This chain links TRBV28 with TRBJ2-7; lacking DNA, the TRBD2 call made by TCRdb goes unchecked. The CDR3 extends over 13 amino acids. Germline-derived CDR1 and CDR2 are MDHEN and SYDVKM. The CDR3 sequence is CASSFRTSIGQYF.

The chain carries TRBV27 and TRBJ1-2; TCRdb names TRBD1, which stays unverified in the absence of DNA. The CDR3 consists of 15 residues. In germline, CDR1 is MNHEY, CDR2 SMNVEV (reference sequence). CDR3 amino acids: CASRSDRSSSYGYTF.

The chain employs TRBV25-1 and TRBJ2-2; TCRdb gives TRBD2 as the D gene, but with no DNA this cannot be confirmed. CDR1 MGHDK and CDR2 SYGVNS come from the germline V gene. The CDR3 contains 14 residues. The CDR3 loop is CASRGGPESGELFF.

The chain recombines TRBV11-2 with TRBJ1-1; TCRdb gives TRBD1 as the D gene, but with no DNA this cannot be confirmed. Germline lookup yields CDR1 SGHAT and CDR2 FQNNGV. This CDR3 is 19 amino acids long. The CDR3 loop is CASSRTVGPGGADATEAFF.

V is TRBV5-4 and J is TRBJ1-4; the TCRdb call, TRBD1, lacks DNA for checking. Per germline, CDR1 SGHNT and CDR2 YYREEE (reference sequence). CDR3 length: 15 residues. The CDR3 here is CASSPLVGGGEKLFF.

The chain combines TRBV5-1 with TRBJ2-3; TCRdb's D gene call, TRBD1, goes unchecked for lack of DNA. Per the germline V gene, CDR1 is SGHRS and CDR2 is YFSETQ. This CDR3 has 15 residues. CDR3 loop: CASSLDFPGADTQYF.

The rearrangement uses TRBV29-1 and TRBJ1-1; with no DNA, the TCRdb D assignment of TRBD1 cannot be verified. The V gene's germline CDR1 is SQVTM and CDR2 ANQGSEA. The CDR3 runs to 14 residues. This chain's CDR3 is CSVQGHVSGTEAFF.

This chain links TRBV29-1 with TRBJ2-2; TCRdb names TRBD2, which stays unverified in the absence of DNA. The germline CDR1 and CDR2 sequences are SQVTM and ANQGSEA. CDR3 length: 11 residues. The CDR3 protein is CSARLAGELFF.

The rearrangement uses TRBV6-2 or TRBV6-3 and TRBJ2-2; TCRdb's D gene call, TRBD2, goes unchecked for lack of DNA. The V gene's germline CDR1 is MNHEY and CDR2 SVGEGT. The CDR3 totals 16 residues. Here the CDR3 reads CAFPLGLTLGTGELFF.

This chain uses TRBV6-1 with TRBJ1-4; TCRdb's D gene call, TRBD1, goes unchecked for lack of DNA. The CDR3 sequence is 14 residues long. Germline values: CDR1 MNHNS, CDR2 SASEGT. This CDR3 reads CASRASGEREKLFF.

This chain connects TRBV20-1 to TRBJ2-2; TCRdb reports TRBD2, a call that lacks DNA to check it against. Germline-derived CDR1 and CDR2 are DFQATT and SNEGSKA (reference sequence). CDR3 length equals 15 residues. This CDR3 reads CSASLPAPNTGELFF.

This chain's CDR3 is CASSPNPGISYGYTF. The V gene is TRBV7-2, the J gene TRBJ1-2; the TCRdb D gene call, TRBD1, has no DNA to confirm it. Germline CDR1 SGHTA, CDR2 FQGNSA. This CDR3 is 15 amino acids long.

This sequence joins TRBV9 and TRBJ2-5; lacking DNA, the TRBD2 call made by TCRdb goes unchecked. The CDR3 runs 15 residues. Germline V gene sequence: CDR1 SGDLS, CDR2 YYNGEE. The CDR3 region is CASSPPSSGEETQYF.

This chain uses TRBV12-3 or TRBV12-4 with TRBJ1-1; absent DNA, TCRdb's TRBD1 call cannot be checked. The CDR3 runs to 17 residues. The CDR3 protein is CASSLKEGFGMNTEAFF.

The CDR3 reads CASSLDGRDQETQYF. The genes are TRBV5-1 and TRBJ2-5. Germline CDR1 reads SGHRS; CDR2 reads YFSETQ. The CDR3 contains 15 residues.

The V call is TRBV20-1, the J call TRBJ1-5. Germline V gene data show CDR1 as DFQATT and CDR2 as SNEGSKA (reference sequence). The length of the CDR3 is 15 residues. CDR3 in amino acids: CSARVIGRFDQPQHF.

The chain employs TRBV12-3 or TRBV12-4 and TRBJ2-2; lacking DNA, the TRBD1 call made by TCRdb goes unchecked. The CDR3 spans 16 residues. This chain's CDR3 is CASRPQGSERPGELFF.

The chain carries TRBV5-1 and TRBJ2-2. This CDR3 is built from 15 residues. Per germline, CDR1 SGHRS and CDR2 YFSETQ. CDR3 residues: CASSLASGNTGELFF.

The rearrangement links TRBV5-4 to TRBJ2-3; TCRdb designates TRBD1, a call that cannot be tested without DNA. The CDR3 has 15 residues. CDR1 SGHNT and CDR2 YYREEE come from the germline V gene (reference sequence). The CDR3 sequence is CASSPRDGLGDTQYF.

The rearrangement joins TRBV7-2 to TRBJ2-1; the TCRdb D gene call, TRBD2, has no DNA to confirm it. CDR3 length: 15 residues. Germline V CDR1 and CDR2: SGHTA, FQGNSA. The CDR3 reads CASSLTRESYNEQFF.

The chain is built from TRBV7-2 and TRBJ2-5; TCRdb calls TRBD2, which cannot be checked without DNA. This CDR3 comprises 15 residues. CDR1 and CDR2 from the germline V gene are SGHTA and FQGNSA. The chain's CDR3 is CASSDGLASRETQYF.

The rearrangement joins TRBV19 to TRBJ2-1; TCRdb indicates TRBD2, and absent DNA this call remains unverified. This CDR3 is built from 16 residues. CDR1 is LNHDA and CDR2 is SQIVND in the germline V gene (reference sequence). CDR3 region: CASWGYAGGSYNEQFF.

This sequence joins TRBV5-6 and TRBJ2-3. CDR3 length equals 16 residues. Germline CDR1 and CDR2: SGHDT and YYEEEE. CDR3 residues: CASSLVPSTSTDTQYF.

The chain uses TRBV4-3 and TRBJ2-2. This CDR3 comprises 15 residues. CDR1 and CDR2 from the germline V gene are LGHNA and YSLEER. The chain's CDR3 is CASSQDTRTTGELFF.

This chain uses TRBV6-1 with TRBJ1-5. This CDR3 is 14 amino acids long. Germline values: CDR1 MNHNS, CDR2 SASEGT. The CDR3 sequence: CASTEVYSNQPQHF.

The chain recombines TRBV11-2 with TRBJ2-3; no DNA is available, so the TRBD1 call from TCRdb remains unchecked. Germline CDR1 and CDR2: SGHAT and FQNNGV. CDR3 length: 15 amino acids. CDR3 residues: CASSSDRWGTDTQYF.

The CDR3: CASSVGLLYNEQFF. The rearrangement links TRBV4-3 to TRBJ2-1; TCRdb's D call of TRBD2 is untestable without DNA. The CDR3 runs to 14 residues. The germline V gene has CDR1 LGHNA and CDR2 YSLEER.

The chain links TRBV6-1 to TRBJ1-1; TCRdb lists TRBD1, though no DNA is available to test this call. The germline V gene encodes CDR1 MNHNS and CDR2 SASEGT. The CDR3 has 14 residues. The CDR3 loop is CASNHPHRDGEAFF.